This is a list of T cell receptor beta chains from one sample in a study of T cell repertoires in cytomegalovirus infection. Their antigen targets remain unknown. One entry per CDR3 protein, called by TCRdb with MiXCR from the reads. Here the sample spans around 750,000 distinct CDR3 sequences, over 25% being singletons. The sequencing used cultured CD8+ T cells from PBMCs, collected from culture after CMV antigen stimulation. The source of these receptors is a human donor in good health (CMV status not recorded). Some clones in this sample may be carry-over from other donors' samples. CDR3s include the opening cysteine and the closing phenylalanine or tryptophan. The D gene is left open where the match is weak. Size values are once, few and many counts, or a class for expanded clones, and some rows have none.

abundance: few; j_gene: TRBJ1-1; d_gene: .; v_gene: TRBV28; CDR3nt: TGTGCCAGCAGTTCAACTGGAACAGGGTGGGTGAACACTGAAGCTTTCTTT; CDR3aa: CASSSTGTGWVNTEAFF
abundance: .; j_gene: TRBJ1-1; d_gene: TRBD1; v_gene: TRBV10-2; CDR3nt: TGCGCCAGCGTCACAGACAGGGATGGCACTGAAGCTTTCTTT; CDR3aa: CASVTDRDGTEAFF
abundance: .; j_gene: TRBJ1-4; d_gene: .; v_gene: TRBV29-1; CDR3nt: TGCAGCGTTGAAGGCAGACCTAATGAAAAACTGTTTTTT; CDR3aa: CSVEGRPNEKLFF
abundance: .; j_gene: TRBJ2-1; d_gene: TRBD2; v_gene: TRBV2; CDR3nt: TGTGCCAGCATCAGAGGGCAGCGGGGGGCCGGCACGGAGCAGTTCTTC; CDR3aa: CASIRGQRGAGTEQFF
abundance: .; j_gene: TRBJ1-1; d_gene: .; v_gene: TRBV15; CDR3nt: TGTGCCACCAGCTCCCTAGGGCAGTACAAGGAAGCTTTCTTT; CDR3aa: CATSSLGQYKEAFF
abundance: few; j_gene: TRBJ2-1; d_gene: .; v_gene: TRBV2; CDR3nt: TGTGCCAGCAGAGGACGTTACAATGAGCAGTTCTTC; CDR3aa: CASRGRYNEQFF
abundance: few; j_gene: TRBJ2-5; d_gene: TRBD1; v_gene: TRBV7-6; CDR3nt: TGTGCCAGCAGCCTCATCGGACAGGGGGAGGAAGAGACCCAGTACTTC; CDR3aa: CASSLIGQGEEETQYF
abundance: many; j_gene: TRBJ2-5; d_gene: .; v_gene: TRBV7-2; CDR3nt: TGTGCCAGCAGCCTTTTTGGGGAAGAGACCCAGTACTTC; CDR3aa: CASSLFGEETQYF
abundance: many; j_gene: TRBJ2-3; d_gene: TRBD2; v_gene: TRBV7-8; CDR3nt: TGTGCCAGCAGCCCGAAACCCGGGACTAGCGGGGGGATTGGTACAGATACGCAGTATTTT; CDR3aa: CASSPKPGTSGGIGTDTQYF
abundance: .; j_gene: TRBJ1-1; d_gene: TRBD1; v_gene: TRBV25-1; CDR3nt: TGTGCCAGCAGTGAATATGGGACAGGGTTAGGGGCTGAAGCTTTCTTT; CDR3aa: CASSEYGTGLGAEAFF
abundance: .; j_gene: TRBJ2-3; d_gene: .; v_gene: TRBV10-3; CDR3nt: TGTGCCATCAGAATCAGCACAGATACGCAGTATTTT; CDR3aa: CAIRISTDTQYF
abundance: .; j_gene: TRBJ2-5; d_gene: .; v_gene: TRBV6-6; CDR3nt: TGTGCCACCCAGAAAGAATACCAAGAGACCCAGTACTTC; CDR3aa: CATQKEYQETQYF
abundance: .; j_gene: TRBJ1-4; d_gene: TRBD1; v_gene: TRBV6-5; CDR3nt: TGTGCCAGCAGTTACTCATTTGGGACAGCAACTAATGAAAAACTGTTTTTT; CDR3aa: CASSYSFGTATNEKLFF
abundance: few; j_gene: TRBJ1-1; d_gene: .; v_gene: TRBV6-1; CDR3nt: TGTGCCGGAAAAACAGGGAACACTGAAGCTTTCTTT; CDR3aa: CAGKTGNTEAFF
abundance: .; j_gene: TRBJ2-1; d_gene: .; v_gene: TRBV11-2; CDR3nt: TGTGCCAGCAGCCCCTCGGGGGGCAAGCGAAGCTCCTACAATGAGCAGTTCTTC; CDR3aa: CASSPSGGKRSSYNEQFF
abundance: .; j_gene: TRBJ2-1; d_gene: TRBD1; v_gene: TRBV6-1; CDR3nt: TGTGTCAGCAGGCAACGACAGGGGGTCGTGCAGTTCTTC; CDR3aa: CVSRQRQGVVQFF
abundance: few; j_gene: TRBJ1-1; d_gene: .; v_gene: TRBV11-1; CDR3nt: TGTGCCAGCAGCCCGGGACACAAGTACACTGAAGCTTTCTTT; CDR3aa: CASSPGHKYTEAFF
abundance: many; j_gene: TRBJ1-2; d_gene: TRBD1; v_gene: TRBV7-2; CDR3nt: TGTGCCAGCAGCTTAGGGGGACAGCGAGGCTACACCTTC; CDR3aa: CASSLGGQRGYTF
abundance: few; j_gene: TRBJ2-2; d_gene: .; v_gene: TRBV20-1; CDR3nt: TGCAGTGCTAGATCCAGCCGGGTCGGGGAGCTGTTTTTT; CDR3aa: CSARSSRVGELFF
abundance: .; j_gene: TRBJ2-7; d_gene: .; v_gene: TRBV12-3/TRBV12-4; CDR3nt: TGTGCCAGCAGTTTAGACAGAGACGTAGACGAGCAGTACTTC; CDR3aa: CASSLDRDVDEQYF
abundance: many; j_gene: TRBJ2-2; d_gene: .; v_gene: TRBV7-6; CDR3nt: TGTGCCACCGAGTTTCGCGGGGAGCTGTTTTTT; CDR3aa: CATEFRGELFF
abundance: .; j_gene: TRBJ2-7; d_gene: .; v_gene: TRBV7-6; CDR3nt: TGTGCCAGCACCTCGGAGCCCGGGACGACTCACACCTCCTACGAGCAGTACTTC; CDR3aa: CASTSEPGTTHTSYEQYF
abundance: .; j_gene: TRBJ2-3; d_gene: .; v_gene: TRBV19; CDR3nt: TGTGCCAGTAGAAGGAGCGCCTCTCCGGCAGATACGCAGTATTTT; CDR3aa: CASRRSASPADTQYF
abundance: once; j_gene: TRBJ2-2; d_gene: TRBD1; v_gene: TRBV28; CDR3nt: TGTGCCAGCAGGGGGACAGCCGTATACATCGGGGAGCTGTTTTTT; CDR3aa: CASRGTAVYIGELFF
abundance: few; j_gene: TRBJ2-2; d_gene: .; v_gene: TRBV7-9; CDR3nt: TGTGCCAGCAGCCCCCGTCCAAGGACAGAAGCCGGGGAGCTGTTTTTT; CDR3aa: CASSPRPRTEAGELFF
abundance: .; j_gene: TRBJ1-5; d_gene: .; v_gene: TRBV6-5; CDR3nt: TGTGCCAGCAGTTACGCAGGACCAAATAGCAATCAGCCCCAGCATTTT; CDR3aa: CASSYAGPNSNQPQHF
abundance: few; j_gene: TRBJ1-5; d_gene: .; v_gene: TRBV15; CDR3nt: TGTGCCACCAGCACCACAGCGTTAAATCAGCCCCAGCATTTT; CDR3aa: CATSTTALNQPQHF
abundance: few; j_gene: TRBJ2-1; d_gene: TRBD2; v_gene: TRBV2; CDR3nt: TGTGCCAGCAGCGCCCCCGGGACCCTAGCGGGCGATGAGCAGTTCTTC; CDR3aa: CASSAPGTLAGDEQFF
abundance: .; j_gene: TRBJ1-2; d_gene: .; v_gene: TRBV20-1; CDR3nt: TGCAGTGCTAGAGATCGGGGGAGCGAATATGGCTACACCTTC; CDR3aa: CSARDRGSEYGYTF
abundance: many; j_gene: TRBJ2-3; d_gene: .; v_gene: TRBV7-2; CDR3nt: TGTGCCAGCAGCTTAGTCGGCGGACGGAGCACAGATACGCAGTATTTT; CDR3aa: CASSLVGGRSTDTQYF
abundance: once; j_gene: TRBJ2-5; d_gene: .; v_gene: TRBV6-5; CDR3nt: TGTGCCAGCAGGCCGGAGGGGTTAAACCAAGAGACCCAGTACTTC; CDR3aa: CASRPEGLNQETQYF
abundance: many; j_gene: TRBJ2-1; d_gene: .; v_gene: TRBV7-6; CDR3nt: TGTGCCAGCACCTTAGCTGGGAGCTCCTACAATGAGCAGTTCTTC; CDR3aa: CASTLAGSSYNEQFF
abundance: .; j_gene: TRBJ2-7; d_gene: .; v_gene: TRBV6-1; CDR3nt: TGTGCCAGCAGTGAATTCAAGCCCCACGAGCAGTACTTC; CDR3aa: CASSEFKPHEQYF
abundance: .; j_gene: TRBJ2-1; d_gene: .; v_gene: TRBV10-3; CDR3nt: TGTGCCATCAGTGAGGATCCCGAGTACAATGAGCAGTTCTTC; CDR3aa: CAISEDPEYNEQFF
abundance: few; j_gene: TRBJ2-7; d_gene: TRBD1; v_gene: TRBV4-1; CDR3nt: TGCGCCAGCAGCCCCGTACCGGGACAGAGCTCCTACGAGCAGTACTTC; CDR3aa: CASSPVPGQSSYEQYF
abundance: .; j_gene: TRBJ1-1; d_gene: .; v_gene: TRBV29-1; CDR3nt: TGCAGCGTCGGCGGCGATCCGAACACTGAAGCTTTCTTT; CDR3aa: CSVGGDPNTEAFF
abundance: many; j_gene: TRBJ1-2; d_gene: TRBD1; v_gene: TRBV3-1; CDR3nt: TGTGCCAGCAGCACAGGGGACTATGGCTACACCTTC; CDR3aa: CASSTGDYGYTF
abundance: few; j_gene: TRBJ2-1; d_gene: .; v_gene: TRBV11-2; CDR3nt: TGTGCCAGCAGCTTAGAATGGGCAGCAGATGAGCAGTTCTTC; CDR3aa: CASSLEWAADEQFF
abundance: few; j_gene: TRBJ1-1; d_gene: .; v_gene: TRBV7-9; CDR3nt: TGTGCCAGCAGCTTACCCCCCTGGGGGAAAGAAGCTTTCTTT; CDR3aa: CASSLPPWGKEAFF
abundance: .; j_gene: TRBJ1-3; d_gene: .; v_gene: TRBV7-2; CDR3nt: TGTGCCAACAGCTTAGGAGGCTTCTCTGGAAACACCATATATTTT; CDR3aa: CANSLGGFSGNTIYF
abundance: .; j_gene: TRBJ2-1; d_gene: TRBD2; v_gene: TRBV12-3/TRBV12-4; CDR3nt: TGTGCCATTACTCACCCGCTAGCGGGGGGGAGCTCCTACAATGAGCAGTTCTTC; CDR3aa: CAITHPLAGGSSYNEQFF